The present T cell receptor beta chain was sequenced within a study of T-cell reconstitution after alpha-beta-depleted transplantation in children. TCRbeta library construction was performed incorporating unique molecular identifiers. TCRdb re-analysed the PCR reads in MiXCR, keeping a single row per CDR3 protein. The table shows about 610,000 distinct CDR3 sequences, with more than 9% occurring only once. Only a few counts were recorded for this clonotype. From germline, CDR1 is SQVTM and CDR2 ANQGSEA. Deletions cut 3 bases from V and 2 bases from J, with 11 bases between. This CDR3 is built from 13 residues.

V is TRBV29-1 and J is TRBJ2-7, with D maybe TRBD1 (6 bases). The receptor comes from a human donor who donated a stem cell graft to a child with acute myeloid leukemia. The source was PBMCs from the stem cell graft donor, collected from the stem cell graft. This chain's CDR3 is CSVDQGTPYEQYF. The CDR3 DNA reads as TGCAGCGTTGATCAGGGGACCCCCTACGAGCAGTACTTC.